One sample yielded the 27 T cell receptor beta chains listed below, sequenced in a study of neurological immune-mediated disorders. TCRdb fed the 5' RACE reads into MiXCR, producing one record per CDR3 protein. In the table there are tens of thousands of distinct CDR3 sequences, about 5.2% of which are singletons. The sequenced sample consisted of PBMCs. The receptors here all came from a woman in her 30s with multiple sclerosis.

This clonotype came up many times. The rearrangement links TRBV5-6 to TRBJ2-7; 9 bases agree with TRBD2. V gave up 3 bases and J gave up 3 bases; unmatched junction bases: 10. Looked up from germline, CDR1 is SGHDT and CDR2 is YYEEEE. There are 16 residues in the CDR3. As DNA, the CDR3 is TGTGCCAGCAGCTCCCCGCTAGCGGGGAGGAACTACGAGCAGTACGTC. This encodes CASSSPLAGRNYEQYV.

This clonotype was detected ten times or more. The CDR3 DNA is TGCAGTGCTGAGGACAGGGGTGGCACAGATACGCAGTATTTT. It encodes CSAEDRGGTDTQYF. The chain couples TRBV20-1 to TRBJ2-3, with 9 bases fitting TRBD1. The length of the CDR3 is 14 residues. The V segment lost 5 bases and the J segment 1 base; nucleotides outside the gene matches: 4. Germline V gene sequence: CDR1 DFQATT, CDR2 SNEGSKA (reference sequence).

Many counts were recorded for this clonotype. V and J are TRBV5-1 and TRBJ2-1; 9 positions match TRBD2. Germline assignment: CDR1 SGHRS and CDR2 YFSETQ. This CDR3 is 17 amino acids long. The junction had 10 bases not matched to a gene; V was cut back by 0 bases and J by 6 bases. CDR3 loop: CASSLVLRGGNRNEQFF. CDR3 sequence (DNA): TGCGCCAGCAGCTTGGTGCTGCGGGGGGGCAACCGCAATGAGCAGTTCTTC.

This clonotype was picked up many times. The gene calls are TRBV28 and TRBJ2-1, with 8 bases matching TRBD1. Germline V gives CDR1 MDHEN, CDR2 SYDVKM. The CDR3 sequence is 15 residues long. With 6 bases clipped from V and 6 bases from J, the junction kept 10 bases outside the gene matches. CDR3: CASSSGQGPPNEQFF. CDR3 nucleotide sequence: TGTGCCAGCAGCTCCGGACAGGGCCCCCCCAATGAGCAGTTCTTC. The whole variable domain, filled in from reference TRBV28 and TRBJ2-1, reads DVKVTQSSRYLVKRTGEKVFLECVQDMDHENMFWYRQDPGLGLRLIYFSYDVKMKEKGDIPEGYSVSREKKERFSLILESASTNQTSMYLCASSSGQGPPNEQFFGPGTRLTVL.

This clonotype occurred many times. CDR3 in amino acids: CASSLLAGELANEQFF. In DNA form, the CDR3 reads TGCGCCAGCAGCTTGCTAGCGGGAGAGCTGGCCAATGAGCAGTTCTTC. The chain joins TRBV5-1 to TRBJ2-1, with 10 bases lining up with TRBD2. The CDR3 spans 16 residues. The junction had 7 bases not matched to a gene; V was cut back by 1 base and J by 6 bases. Germline CDR1 reads SGHRS; CDR2 reads YFSETQ.

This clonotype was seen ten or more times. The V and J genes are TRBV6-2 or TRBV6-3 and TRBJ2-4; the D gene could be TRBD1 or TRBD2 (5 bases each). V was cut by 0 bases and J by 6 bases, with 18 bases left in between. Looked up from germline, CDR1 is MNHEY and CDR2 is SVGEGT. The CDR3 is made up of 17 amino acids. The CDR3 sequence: CASSYSGDPEDGNIQYF. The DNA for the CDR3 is TGTGCCAGCAGTTACTCAGGGGACCCCGAGGACGGAAACATTCAGTACTTC.

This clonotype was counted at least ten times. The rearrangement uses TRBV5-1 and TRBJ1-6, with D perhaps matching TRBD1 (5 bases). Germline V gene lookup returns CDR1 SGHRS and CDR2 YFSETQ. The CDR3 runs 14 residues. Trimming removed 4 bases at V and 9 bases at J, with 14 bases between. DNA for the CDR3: TGCGCCAGCAGCCCCGACGGGGGTGGTTCACCCCTCCACTTT. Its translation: CASSPDGGGSPLHF.

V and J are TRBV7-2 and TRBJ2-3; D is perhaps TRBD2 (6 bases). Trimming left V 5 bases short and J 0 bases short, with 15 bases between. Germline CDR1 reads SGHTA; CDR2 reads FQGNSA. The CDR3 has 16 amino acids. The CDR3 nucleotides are TGTGCCAGCAGCACCCCGGGACTTATAAGCACAGATACGCAGTATTTT. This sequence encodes CASSTPGLISTDTQYF.

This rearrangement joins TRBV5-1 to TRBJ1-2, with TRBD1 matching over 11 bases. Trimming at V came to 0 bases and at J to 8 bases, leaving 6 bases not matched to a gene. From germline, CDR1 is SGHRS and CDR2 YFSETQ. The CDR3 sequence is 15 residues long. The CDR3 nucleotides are TGCGCCAGCAGCTTGGCCCCGGGACAGGGGGAAGGCTACACCTTC. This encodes CASSLAPGQGEGYTF.

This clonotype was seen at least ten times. The CDR3 is CASSLGDTYYEQYV. DNA for the CDR3: TGTGCCAGCAGCTTGGGGGACACATACTACGAGCAGTACGTC. The chain has TRBV5-6 and TRBJ2-7, with TRBD1 as a possible D gene (6 bases). With 0 bases removed from V and 3 bases from J, the gap between germline ends came to 10 bases. CDR3 size: 14 residues. The germline CDR1 and CDR2 sequences are SGHDT and YYEEEE.

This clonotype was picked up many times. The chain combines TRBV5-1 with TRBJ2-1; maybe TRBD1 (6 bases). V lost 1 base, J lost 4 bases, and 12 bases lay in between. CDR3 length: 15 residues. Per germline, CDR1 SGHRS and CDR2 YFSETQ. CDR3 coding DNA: TGCGCCAGCAGCTTGAGGCAAGGACAGTACAATGAGCAGTTCTTC. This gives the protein CASSLRQGQYNEQFF.

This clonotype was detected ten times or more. The chain's CDR3 is CAVATSGEKETQYF. CDR3 nucleotide sequence: TGTGCCGTAGCTACTAGCGGGGAGAAAGAGACCCAGTACTTC. The V and J genes are TRBV10-3 and TRBJ2-5; 10 nucleotides match TRBD2. The CDR3 extends over 14 amino acids. Germline V lookup: CDR1 ENHRY, CDR2 SYGVKD. With V trimmed by 11 bases and J by 3 bases, 9 bases remained unmatched.

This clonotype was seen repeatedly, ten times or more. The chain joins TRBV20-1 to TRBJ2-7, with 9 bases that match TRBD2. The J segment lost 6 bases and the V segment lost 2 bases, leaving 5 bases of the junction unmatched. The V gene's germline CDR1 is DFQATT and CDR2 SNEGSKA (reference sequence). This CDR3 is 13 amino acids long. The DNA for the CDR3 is TGCAGTGCTAGACGTAGCGGGAGCGGCGAGCAGTACTTC. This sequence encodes CSARRSGSGEQYF.

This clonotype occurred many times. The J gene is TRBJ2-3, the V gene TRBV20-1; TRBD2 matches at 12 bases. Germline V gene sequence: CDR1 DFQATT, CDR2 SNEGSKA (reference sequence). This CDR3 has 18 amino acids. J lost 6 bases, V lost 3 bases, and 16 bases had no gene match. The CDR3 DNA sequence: TGCAGTGCTAGTGGGGTCCTAGCGGGAGGGTACGAGGGGGATACGCAGTATTTT. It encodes CSASGVLAGGYEGDTQYF.

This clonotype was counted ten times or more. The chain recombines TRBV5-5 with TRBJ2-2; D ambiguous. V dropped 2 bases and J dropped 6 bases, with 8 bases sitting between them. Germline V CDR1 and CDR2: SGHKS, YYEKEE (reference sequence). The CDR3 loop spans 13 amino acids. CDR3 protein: CASSFPVAGELFF. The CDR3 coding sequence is TGTGCCAGCAGCTTCCCCGTAGCCGGGGAGCTGTTTTTT.

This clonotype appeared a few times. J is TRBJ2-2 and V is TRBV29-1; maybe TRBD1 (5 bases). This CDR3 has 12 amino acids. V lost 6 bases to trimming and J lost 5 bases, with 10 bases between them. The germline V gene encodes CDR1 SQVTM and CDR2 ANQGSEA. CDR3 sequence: CSVFSGTGELFF. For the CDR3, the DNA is TGCAGCGTCTTCTCAGGGACCGGGGAGCTGTTTTTT.

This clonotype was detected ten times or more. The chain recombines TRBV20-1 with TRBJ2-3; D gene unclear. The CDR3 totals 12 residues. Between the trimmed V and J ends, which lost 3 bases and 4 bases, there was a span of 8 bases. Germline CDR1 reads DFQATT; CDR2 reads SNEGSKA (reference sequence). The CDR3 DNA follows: TGCAGTGCTAGTTCGGCCGCAGATACGCAGTATTTT. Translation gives CSASSAADTQYF.

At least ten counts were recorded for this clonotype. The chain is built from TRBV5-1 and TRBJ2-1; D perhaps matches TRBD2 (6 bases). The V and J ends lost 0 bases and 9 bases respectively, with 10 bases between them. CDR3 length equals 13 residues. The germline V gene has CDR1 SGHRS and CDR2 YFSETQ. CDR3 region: CASSLGGDFEQFF. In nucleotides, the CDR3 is TGCGCCAGCAGCTTGGGGGGGGACTTTGAGCAGTTCTTC.

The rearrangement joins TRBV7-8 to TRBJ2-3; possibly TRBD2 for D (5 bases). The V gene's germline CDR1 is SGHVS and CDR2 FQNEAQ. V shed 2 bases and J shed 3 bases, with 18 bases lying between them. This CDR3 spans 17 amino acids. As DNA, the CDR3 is TGTGCCAGCAGCTTAAAAGGAGGAATTATAACGACAGATACGCAGTATTTT. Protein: CASSLKGGIITTDTQYF.

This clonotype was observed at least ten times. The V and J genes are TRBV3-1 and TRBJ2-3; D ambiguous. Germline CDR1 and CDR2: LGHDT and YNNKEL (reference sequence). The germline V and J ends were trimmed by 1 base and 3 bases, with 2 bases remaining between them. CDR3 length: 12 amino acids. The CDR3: CASSQGTDTQYF. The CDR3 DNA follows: TGTGCCAGCAGCCAAGGAACAGATACGCAGTATTTT.

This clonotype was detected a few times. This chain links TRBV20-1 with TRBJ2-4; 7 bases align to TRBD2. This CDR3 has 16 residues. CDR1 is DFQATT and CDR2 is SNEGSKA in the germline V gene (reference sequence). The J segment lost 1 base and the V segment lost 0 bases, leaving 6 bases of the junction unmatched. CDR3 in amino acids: CSARDQRGHAKNIQYF. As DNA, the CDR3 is TGCAGTGCTAGAGATCAGCGGGGTCACGCCAAAAACATTCAGTACTTC.

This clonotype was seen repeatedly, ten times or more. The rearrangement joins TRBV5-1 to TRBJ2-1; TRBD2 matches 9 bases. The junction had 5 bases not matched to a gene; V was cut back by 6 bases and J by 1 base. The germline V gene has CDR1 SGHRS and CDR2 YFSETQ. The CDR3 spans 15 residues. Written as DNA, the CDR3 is TGCGCCAGCAAGACGGCGGGAGGGTCCTACAATGAGCAGTTCTTC. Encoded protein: CASKTAGGSYNEQFF.

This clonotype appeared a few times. As DNA, the CDR3 is TGCGCCAGCAGCCAAGTCCCGGGGGGGAGTCTACACGAGCAGTTCTTC. It is translated as CASSQVPGGSLHEQFF. The J gene is TRBJ2-1, the V gene TRBV4-1; 8 bases fit TRBD2. Trimming took 1 base from V and 10 from J; bases not matched to a gene: 12. Germline V gene data show CDR1 as MGHRA and CDR2 as YSYEKL. The CDR3 contains 16 residues.

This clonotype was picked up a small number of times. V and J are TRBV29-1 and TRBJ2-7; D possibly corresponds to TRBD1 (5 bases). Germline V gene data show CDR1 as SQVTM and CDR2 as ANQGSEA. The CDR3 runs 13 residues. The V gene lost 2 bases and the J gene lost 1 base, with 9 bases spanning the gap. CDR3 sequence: CSVEIQGSYEQYF. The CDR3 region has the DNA TGCAGCGTTGAAATCCAGGGATCCTACGAGCAGTACTTC.

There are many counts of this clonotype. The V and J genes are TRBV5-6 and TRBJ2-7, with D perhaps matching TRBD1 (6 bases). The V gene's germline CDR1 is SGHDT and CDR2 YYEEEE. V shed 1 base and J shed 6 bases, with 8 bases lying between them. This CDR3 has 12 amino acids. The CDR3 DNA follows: TGTGCCAGCAGCTTGTTCAGGGGCGAGCAGTACGTC. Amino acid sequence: CASSLFRGEQYV.

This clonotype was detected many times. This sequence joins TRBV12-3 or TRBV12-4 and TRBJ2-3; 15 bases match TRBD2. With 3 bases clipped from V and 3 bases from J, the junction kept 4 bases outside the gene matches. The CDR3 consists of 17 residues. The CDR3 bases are TGTGCCAGCAGTTTTCGGGGACTAGCGGGAGGTACAGATACGCAGTATTTT. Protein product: CASSFRGLAGGTDTQYF.

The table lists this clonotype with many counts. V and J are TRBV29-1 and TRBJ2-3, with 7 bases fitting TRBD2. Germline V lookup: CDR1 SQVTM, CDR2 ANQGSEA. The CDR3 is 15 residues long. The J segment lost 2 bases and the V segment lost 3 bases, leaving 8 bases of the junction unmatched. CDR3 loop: CSVDGGGGFTDTQYF. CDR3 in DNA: TGCAGCGTTGATGGTGGCGGGGGATTCACAGATACGCAGTATTTT.